Listed here are 12 T cell receptor beta chains from one sample, sequenced in a study of shared clonotypes between healthy human individuals. The table came from immunoSEQ multiplex PCR; TCRdb's copy has only in-frame clones and leaves some out. The top ten hold 0.13% of the sample, which has 2 million or so clones, roughly 96% seen once. The sample comprised naive CD4+ T cells sorted from blood. As for subset: CD45RA+ positively selected. These receptor sequences come from a man younger than 35 in good health.

V and J are TRBV6-6 and TRBJ1-3; D is ambiguous. V lost 5 bases and J lost 3, with 11 bases in between. The CDR3 has 14 amino acids. Germline V gives CDR1 MNHNY, CDR2 SVGAGI (reference sequence). DNA of the CDR3: TGTGCCAGCAGTCTTATAGTCAGTGGAAACACCATATATTTT. As protein: CASSLIVSGNTIYF.

This clone appeared once. CDR3 region: CASSSQGVNQPQHF. CDR3 sequence (DNA): TGTGCCAGCAGTTCCCAGGGAGTTAACCAGCCCCAGCATTTT. This chain joins TRBV28 and TRBJ1-5; possibly TRBD1 for D (5 bases). Germline lookup yields CDR1 MDHEN and CDR2 SYDVKM. Trimming stripped 4 bases from V and 7 bases from J, with 14 bases between. This CDR3 is 14 amino acids long.

The chain is built from TRBV18 and TRBJ2-1, with 13 bases lining up with TRBD2. CDR1 and CDR2 (germline): KGHSH, LQKENI. The V and J ends lost 3 bases and 6 bases, in that order; junction bases with no gene match: 5. The CDR3 consists of 16 residues. The CDR3, as DNA: TGTGCCAGCTCACCTAGGACTAGCGGGAGCCTCAATGAGCAGTTCTTC. Encoded protein: CASSPRTSGSLNEQFF.

Worth noting for this clone: Within the sample, other DNA sequences also encode this same CDR3. V is TRBV30 and J is TRBJ2-7; tentative D call: TRBD1 (6 bases). Germline V gene data show CDR1 as GTSNPN and CDR2 as SVGIG (reference sequence). The CDR3 runs to 11 residues. V gave up 5 bases and J gave up 3 bases, with 8 bases separating them. The CDR3 is CAWSRGYEQYF. The DNA of the CDR3 is TGTGCCTGGTCCAGGGGCTACGAGCAGTACTTC.

The chain has TRBV6-1 and TRBJ1-2, with TRBD1 matching 9 bases. Germline CDR1 and CDR2: MNHNS and SASEGT. The CDR3 consists of 15 residues. J was trimmed by 3 bases and V by 8 bases; bases with no gene match: 10. CDR3: CASPKQGARHYGYTF. The CDR3 DNA reads as TGTGCCAGCCCTAAACAGGGGGCGCGTCACTATGGCTACACCTTC.

V usage is TRBV28 and J usage is TRBJ1-5; D is perhaps TRBD1 (6 bases). The CDR3 sequence is 15 residues long. Germline assignment: CDR1 MDHEN and CDR2 SYDVKM. The V end was cut by 4 bases, the J end by 2 bases, with 12 bases between. The CDR3 sequence is CASSSRGPGNQPQHF. CDR3 coding DNA: TGTGCCAGCAGTTCACGGGGGCCGGGCAATCAGCCCCAGCATTTT.

This chain links TRBV23-1 with TRBJ1-4; D remains unclear. TRBV23-1 is filed as an ORF, its function uncertain. The CDR3 loop spans 14 amino acids. Trimming removed 4 bases from V and 0 bases from J, with 6 bases in between. CDR3 loop: CASSLITTNEKLFF. The CDR3 coding sequence is TGCGCCAGCAGTCTAATTACAACTAATGAAAAACTGTTTTTT.

This rearrangement joins TRBV4-3 to TRBJ1-1; weak D call: TRBD1 (5 bases). Trimming removed 4 bases at V and 5 bases at J, with 14 bases between. The CDR3 sequence is 14 residues long. Germline CDR1 reads LGHNA; CDR2 reads YSLEER. The CDR3 protein is CASSPSMGTTEAFF. In DNA, the CDR3 is TGCGCCAGCAGCCCATCCATGGGGACGACTGAAGCTTTCTTT.

This clone was seen only once. The V and J genes are TRBV7-2 and TRBJ1-5; D gene uncertain. Trimming took off 1 base at V and 8 bases at J, with 9 bases between the two ends. CDR1 is SGHTA, CDR2 FQGNSA, per germline. CDR3 length: 13 residues. Here the CDR3 reads CASSLDLRKPQHF. The CDR3 bases are TGTGCCAGCAGCTTAGACCTGAGGAAGCCCCAGCATTTT.

The V call is TRBV2, the J call TRBJ2-1; D perhaps matches TRBD2 (5 bases). V gave up 9 bases and J gave up 8 bases, with 14 bases separating them. CDR1 and CDR2 (germline): SNHLY, FYNNEI. The CDR3 is 12 residues long. Here the CDR3 reads CASRLGSDEQFF. CDR3 in DNA: TGTGCCAGTCGGTTAGGGAGCGATGAGCAGTTCTTC.

This chain connects TRBV16 to TRBJ2-5, with D perhaps TRBD1 or TRBD2 (7 bases each). The CDR3 consists of 16 residues. The germline V gene encodes CDR1 KGHSY and CDR2 FQNENV. Between the trimmed V and J ends, which lost 2 bases and 4 bases, there was a span of 17 bases. The CDR3 loop is CASSQVLTGRGETQYF. The CDR3, as DNA: TGTGCCAGCAGCCAAGTCTTGACAGGGAGGGGAGAGACCCAGTACTTC.

This rearrangement joins TRBV11-2 to TRBJ2-5, with 12 bases aligning to TRBD2. The CDR3 has 18 amino acids. Per germline, CDR1 SGHAT and CDR2 FQNNGV. With 2 bases clipped from V and 5 bases from J, the junction kept 12 bases outside the gene matches. This chain's CDR3 is CASSLYRLAGAPGETQYF. The CDR3, as DNA: TGTGCCAGCAGCTTATATAGACTAGCGGGGGCCCCCGGGGAGACCCAGTACTTC.